Listed below are T cell receptor beta chains from one sample, sequenced in a study of CD8 T cells in Susac syndrome. TCRdb passed the immunoSEQ multiplex PCR reads through MiXCR, listing each CDR3 protein once. The sample lists over 200,000 distinct CDR3 sequences, approximately 95% seen once, with 0.082% in the top ten. What was sequenced was CD4+ T cells from PBMCs. The receptors come from a human donor with multiple sclerosis. CDR3s include the opening cysteine and the closing phenylalanine or tryptophan. The D gene is left open where the match is weak. The size of a clone is reported for some rows only, either as once, few or many, or as a class for expanded clones.

d_call j_call v_call clone_size cdr3_aa cdr3_nt
- TRBJ2-1 TRBV5-4 - CASSLVGSYSYNEQFF TGTGCCAGCAGCTTGGTGGGCAGCTACTCCTACAATGAGCAGTTCTTC
- TRBJ1-1 TRBV6-5 once CASSYSADTEAFF TGTGCCAGCAGTTACTCGGCGGACACTGAAGCTTTCTTT
- TRBJ2-3 TRBV9 - CASSALRPGDTQYF TGTGCCAGCAGCGCGTTGAGACCAGGGGATACGCAGTATTTT
- TRBJ1-5 TRBV15 - CATSISRRNQPQHF TGTGCCACCAGCATTTCCAGGCGCAATCAGCCCCAGCATTTT
- TRBJ1-3 TRBV20-1 - CSALRGASGNTIYF TGCAGTGCGCTTAGGGGGGCTTCTGGAAACACCATATATTTT
TRBD2 TRBJ2-5 TRBV12-3/TRBV12-4 once CASSRLAGDGETQYF TGTGCCAGCAGCCGACTAGCGGGGGACGGGGAGACCCAGTACTTC
- TRBJ2-6 TRBV20-1 - CSARDAGQVDSGANVLTF TGCAGTGCTAGAGATGCAGGCCAGGTGGACTCTGGGGCCAACGTCCTGACTTTC
TRBD1 TRBJ2-3 TRBV20-1 - CSVADRKTSTDTQYF TGCAGTGTTGCGGACAGGAAGACTAGCACAGATACGCAGTATTTT
- TRBJ1-1 TRBV5-1 - CASSSPGRPEAFF TGCGCCAGCAGCTCGCCTGGACGGCCTGAAGCTTTCTTT
- TRBJ2-1 TRBV6-1 - CASSETGYGEQFF TGTGCCAGCAGTGAGACGGGCTACGGTGAGCAGTTCTTC
- TRBJ1-2 TRBV15 once CATSRDNYGYTF TGTGCCACCAGCAGAGATAACTATGGCTACACCTTC
- TRBJ2-1 TRBV13 - CASRSPREVSGEQFF TGTGCCAGCAGGTCCCCTAGGGAGGTTTCGGGTGAGCAGTTCTTC
- TRBJ1-1 TRBV20-1 - CSARDRKGQINTEAFF TGCAGTGCTAGAGATCGGAAGGGCCAGATAAACACTGAAGCTTTCTTT
- TRBJ1-1 TRBV15 - CATSLARRAEAFF TGTGCCACCAGCCTTGCCAGGAGGGCTGAAGCTTTCTTT
- TRBJ2-7 TRBV3-1 - CASSLWGSDEQYF TGTGCCAGCAGCCTTTGGGGCAGCGACGAGCAGTACTTC
- TRBJ2-5 TRBV27 - CASSLSAEETQYF TGTGCCAGCAGTTTATCAGCCGAAGAGACCCAGTACTTC
- TRBJ2-6 TRBV3-1 - CASSQDGGLGANVLTF TGTGCCAGCAGCCAAGATGGGGGGTTAGGGGCCAACGTCCTGACTTTC
TRBD1 TRBJ1-6 TRBV13 - CASSTRTGSSPLHF TGTGCCAGCAGCACTCGGACAGGGTCTTCACCCCTCCACTTT
TRBD1 TRBJ2-5 TRBV29-1 - CSVDRYGTDQETQYF TGCAGCGTTGATCGATACGGGACAGATCAAGAGACCCAGTACTTC
- TRBJ2-3 TRBV20-1 - CSAQGRGTDTQYF TGCAGTGCTCAGGGTCGGGGCACAGATACGCAGTATTTT
TRBD1 TRBJ2-7 TRBV27 - CASSDREWNEQYF TGTGCCAGTTCGGACAGGGAGTGGAACGAGCAGTACTTC
- TRBJ2-2 TRBV25-1 - CASSETRLPTGELFF TGTGCCAGCAGTGAGACCAGATTACCCACCGGGGAGCTGTTTTTT
- TRBJ1-2 TRBV20-1 - CSARGWEIQGYTF TGCAGTGCTAGAGGATGGGAAATTCAAGGCTACACCTTC
- TRBJ1-5 TRBV27 - CSPRRRGEISNQPQHF TGCAGCCCGAGGAGGCGCGGCGAAATAAGCAATCAGCCCCAGCATTTT
TRBD1 TRBJ2-1 TRBV12-3/TRBV12-4 - CASRGTDSYNEQFF TGTGCCAGCAGGGGGACAGATTCCTACAATGAGCAGTTCTTC
TRBD2 TRBJ2-3 TRBV20-1 - CSARDRTSGNLGTDTQYF TGCAGTGCTAGAGATCGGACTAGCGGGAACTTGGGGACAGATACGCAGTATTTT
- TRBJ2-3 TRBV29-1 - CSVELHVRGDTQYF TGCAGCGTTGAGCTCCACGTACGGGGAGATACGCAGTATTTT
TRBD1 TRBJ2-7 TRBV20-1 - CSAIWTGWGEQYF TGCAGTGCGATTTGGACAGGGTGGGGCGAGCAGTACTTC
- TRBJ1-6 TRBV30 - CAWSVTVMTPLHF TGTGCCTGGAGTGTGACCGTGATGACACCCCTCCACTTT
- TRBJ2-7 TRBV23-1 - CASSLIGLGYPAYEQYF TGCGCCAGCAGTCTGATCGGTCTCGGGTACCCGGCCTACGAGCAGTACTTC
- TRBJ1-1 TRBV7-7 - CASSLKENTEAFF TGTGCTAGCAGCTTAAAGGAGAACACTGAAGCTTTCTTT
TRBD2 TRBJ2-5 TRBV12-3/TRBV12-4 - CASSSDSGGQTQYF TGTGCCAGCAGTTCCGATAGCGGGGGACAGACCCAGTACTTC
- TRBJ2-1 TRBV3-1 - CARLVGGHNEQFF TGTGCCAGACTTGTGGGCGGGCACAATGAGCAGTTCTTC
TRBD2 TRBJ2-2 TRBV7-9 - CASERGANTGELFF TGTGCCAGCGAGCGGGGAGCGAACACCGGGGAGCTGTTTTTT
- TRBJ2-3 TRBV11-2 - CASSLERMDTQYF TGTGCCAGCAGCTTAGAACGGATGGATACGCAGTATTTT
- TRBJ2-6 TRBV19 - CASTDPAGAGANVLTF TGTGCCAGTACCGACCCGGCAGGGGCTGGGGCCAACGTCCTGACTTTC
- TRBJ1-1 TRBV12-3/TRBV12-4 - CASTFFGGGGTEAFF TGTGCCAGCACGTTTTTTGGGGGTGGGGGCACTGAAGCTTTCTTT
- TRBJ2-3 TRBV9 - CASSGSTGRDTQYF TGTGCCAGCAGCGGATCTACAGGGCGAGATACGCAGTATTTT
TRBD2 TRBJ2-5 TRBV3-1 - CASSPGTSGGPETQYF TGTGCCAGCAGCCCCGGGACTAGCGGGGGGCCAGAGACCCAGTACTTC
- TRBJ2-4 TRBV5-1 - CASSSSGTTKNIQYF TGCGCCAGCAGCTCTTCCGGGACCACCAAAAACATTCAGTACTTC
- TRBJ2-3 TRBV7-9 few CASSGVTDTQYF TGTGCCAGCAGCGGGGTAACAGATACGCAGTATTTT
- TRBJ1-4 TRBV25-1 - CASSEYKGGEKLFF TGTGCCAGCAGTGAATACAAGGGAGGAGAAAAACTGTTTTTT
TRBD1 TRBJ1-1 TRBV29-1 - CTCTGTGVHTEAFF TGCACCTGCACCGGGACAGGGGTGCACACTGAAGCTTTCTTT
- TRBJ2-3 TRBV30 - CAWSRRDPDTQYF TGTGCCTGGAGTCGGAGGGACCCAGATACGCAGTATTTT
TRBD1 TRBJ1-4 TRBV15 - CATSRVGQVNEKLFF TGTGCCACCAGCAGAGTCGGACAGGTTAATGAAAAACTGTTTTTT
- TRBJ2-6 TRBV7-8 - CASSQGTDVASGANVLTF TGTGCCAGCAGCCAAGGCACAGATGTCGCCTCTGGGGCCAACGTCCTGACTTTC